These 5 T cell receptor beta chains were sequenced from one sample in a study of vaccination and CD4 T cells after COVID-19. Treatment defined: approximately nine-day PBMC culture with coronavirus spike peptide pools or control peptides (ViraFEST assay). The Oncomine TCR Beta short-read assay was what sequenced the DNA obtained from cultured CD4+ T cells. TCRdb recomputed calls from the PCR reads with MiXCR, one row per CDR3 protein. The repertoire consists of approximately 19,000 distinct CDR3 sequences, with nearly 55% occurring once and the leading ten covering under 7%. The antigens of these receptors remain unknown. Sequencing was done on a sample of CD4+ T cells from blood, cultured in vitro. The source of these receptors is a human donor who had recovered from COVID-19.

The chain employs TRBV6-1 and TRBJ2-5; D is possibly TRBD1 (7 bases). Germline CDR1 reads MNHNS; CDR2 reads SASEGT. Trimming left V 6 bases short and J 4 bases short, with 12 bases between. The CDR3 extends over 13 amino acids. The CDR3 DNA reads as TGTGCCAGCAGCGGGCAGGGGGGAGAGACCCAGTACTTC. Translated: CASSGQGGETQYF.

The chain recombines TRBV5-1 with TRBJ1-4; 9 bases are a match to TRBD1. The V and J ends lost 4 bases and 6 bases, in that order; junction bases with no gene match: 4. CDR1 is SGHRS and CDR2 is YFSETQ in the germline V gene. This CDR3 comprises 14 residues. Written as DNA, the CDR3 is TGCGCCAGCAGCACACAGGGGGCCTATGAAAAACTGTTTTTT. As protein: CASSTQGAYEKLFF. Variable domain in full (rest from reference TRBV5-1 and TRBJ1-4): KAGVTQTPRYLIKTRGQQVTLSCSPISGHRSVSWYQQTPGQGLQFLFEYFSETQRNKGNFPGRFSGRQFSNSRSEMNVSTLELGDSALYLCASSTQGAYEKLFFGSGTQLSVL.

The CDR3, as DNA: TGCAGTGCCCGGGACATTTCCTACGAGCAGTACTTC. Its protein is CSARDISYEQYF. The V and J genes are TRBV20-1 and TRBJ2-7, with TRBD1 as a possible D gene (6 bases). The germline V and J ends were trimmed by 6 bases and 1 base, with 10 bases remaining between them. This CDR3 spans 12 amino acids. Germline CDR1 is DFQATT and CDR2 is SNEGSKA (reference sequence).

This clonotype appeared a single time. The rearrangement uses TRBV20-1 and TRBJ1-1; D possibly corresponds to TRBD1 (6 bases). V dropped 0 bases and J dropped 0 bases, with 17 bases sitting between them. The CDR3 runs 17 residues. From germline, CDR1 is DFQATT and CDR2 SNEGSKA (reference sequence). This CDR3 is CSARDLKGGTMNTEAFF. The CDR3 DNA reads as TGCAGTGCTAGAGATCTTAAAGGGGGGACCATGAACACTGAAGCTTTCTTT.

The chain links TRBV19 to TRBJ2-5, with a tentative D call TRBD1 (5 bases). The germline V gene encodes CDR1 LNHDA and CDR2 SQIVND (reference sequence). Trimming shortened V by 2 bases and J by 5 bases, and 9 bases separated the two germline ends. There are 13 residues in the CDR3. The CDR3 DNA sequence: TGTGCCAGTAGTATAACACAGGCGGAGACCCAGTACTTC. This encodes CASSITQAETQYF.